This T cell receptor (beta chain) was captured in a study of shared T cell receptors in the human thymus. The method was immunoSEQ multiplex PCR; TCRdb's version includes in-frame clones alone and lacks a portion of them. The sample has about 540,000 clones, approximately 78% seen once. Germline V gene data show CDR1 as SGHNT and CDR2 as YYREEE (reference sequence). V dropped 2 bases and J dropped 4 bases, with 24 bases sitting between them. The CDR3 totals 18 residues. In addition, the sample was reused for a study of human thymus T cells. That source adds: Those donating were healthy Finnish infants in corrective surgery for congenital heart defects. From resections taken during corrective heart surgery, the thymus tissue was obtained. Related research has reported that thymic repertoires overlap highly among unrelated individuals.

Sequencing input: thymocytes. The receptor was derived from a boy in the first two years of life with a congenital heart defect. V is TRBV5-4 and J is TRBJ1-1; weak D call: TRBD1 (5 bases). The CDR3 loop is CASSLLPPLGGESTEAFF. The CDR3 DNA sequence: TGTGCCAGCAGCTTATTACCCCCCTTGGGGGGGGAGAGCACTGAAGCTTTCTTT.